The sequence of this TCR beta chain was determined in a study of OX40 agonist ivuxolimab in advanced cancers. The study's findings and limits: At 0.1 to 3.0 mg/kg and by week 6, CD4+ and CD8+ T cells in the blood had expanded clonally. Relative to CD4+, CD8+ T cells held more expanded clones on average.

As to this clone: Its antigen is not known.

Patients with autoimmune history or systemic immunosuppression were excluded. Trimming cost V 7 bases and J 3 bases; bases outside gene matches: 10. The CDR3 contains 16 residues. CDR1 and CDR2 (germline): SNHLY, FYNNEI. The data were produced by immunoSEQ multiplex PCR, yet TCRdb's version contains in-frame clones alone and is incomplete. Counted here are approximately 76,000 clones, approximately 85% occurring once; the ten biggest clones make up under 0.75%. This chain uses TRBV2 with TRBJ1-5; 9 nucleotides line up with TRBD1. The sample here was CD4+ or CD8+ T cells sorted from blood, taken in a trial of the OX40 agonist ivuxolimab. The TCR originated in an adult with an advanced solid tumor such as melanoma, head and neck, liver or kidney cancer. The CDR3 region is CASKTGTGSHNQPQHF. As DNA, the CDR3 is TGTGCCAGCAAAACAGGGACAGGGAGCCACAATCAGCCCCAGCATTTT.